These 19 T cell receptor beta chains were sequenced from one sample in a study of CD8+ T cells in alopecia areata. Specified treatment: oral pan-JAK inhibitor, 5-10 mg twice daily. RNA was extracted and reverse transcribed into cDNA as the sequencing template. Here immunoSEQ multiplex PCR was the method, and the copy in TCRdb shows in-frame clones only, minus some. The repertoire has roughly 200,000 clones, roughly three fifths of them found once; the top ten carry around 13%. The sample in question was CD8+ T cells sorted from blood, obtained at week 24, from a patient treated with tofacitinib. These TCRs come from a human donor with alopecia areata.

The V and J genes are TRBV6-5 and TRBJ2-5; no reliable D call. In germline, CDR1 is MNHEY, CDR2 SVGAGI. This CDR3 region has 15 residues. The germline V and J ends were trimmed by 0 bases and 1 base, with 9 bases remaining between them. The CDR3 DNA reads TGTGCCAGCAGTTACTCGAGTAGAGTCCAAGAGACCCAGTACTTC. Amino acids: CASSYSSRVQETQYF.

The chain couples TRBV19 to TRBJ1-2; D is ambiguous. V shed 7 bases and J shed 8 bases, with 14 bases lying between them. This CDR3 has 12 amino acids. CDR1 is LNHDA, CDR2 SQIVND, per germline (reference sequence). The CDR3 nucleotides are TGTGCCAGTAAGAAAGTAGACCGGGGCTACACCTTC. It specifies CASKKVDRGYTF. Filled out from reference TRBV19 and TRBJ1-2, the complete variable domain reads DGGITQSPKYLFRKEGQNVTLSCEQNLNHDAMYWYRQDPGQGLRLIYYSQIVNDFQKGDIAEGYSVSREKKESFPLTVTSAQKNPTAFYLCASKKVDRGYTFGSGTRLTVV.

The chain couples TRBV11-2 to TRBJ1-1; 7 nucleotides align to TRBD1. Per germline, CDR1 SGHAT and CDR2 FQNNGV. The V gene end was trimmed by 5 bases and the J gene end by 4 bases; junction bases not matched to a gene: 1. The CDR3 is 12 residues long. The CDR3 coding sequence is TGTGCCAGCAGCCAGGGGGTCACTGAAGCTTTCTTT. This gives the protein CASSQGVTEAFF.

This clone was seen a handful of times. V usage is TRBV29-1 and J usage is TRBJ2-7; no firm D call. Germline lookup yields CDR1 SQVTM and CDR2 ANQGSEA. The CDR3 totals 14 residues. With 0 bases removed from V and 2 bases from J, the gap between germline ends came to 11 bases. In DNA form, the CDR3 reads TGCAGCGTTGAAGAACGAGGATACCCCTACGAGCAGTACTTC. Translating it yields CSVEERGYPYEQYF.

This chain joins TRBV11-2 and TRBJ1-4; 7 nucleotides line up with TRBD1. V lost 3 bases, J lost 7 bases, and 8 bases stayed unmatched. The CDR3 loop spans 15 amino acids. In germline, CDR1 is SGHAT, CDR2 FQNNGV. The chain's CDR3 is CASSLRQGLSEKLFF. The CDR3 DNA reads as TGTGCCAGCAGCTTGAGACAGGGCTTATCTGAAAAACTGTTTTTT.

This chain links TRBV4-2 with TRBJ2-1; tentatively, D is TRBD1 or TRBD2 (7 bases each). The CDR3 extends over 15 amino acids. The germline gives CDR1 LGHNA, CDR2 YNFKEQ. V lost 1 base and J lost 6, with 13 bases in between. Here the CDR3 reads CASSQGQGGTNEQFF. The CDR3 coding sequence is TGTGCCAGCAGCCAAGGCCAGGGGGGGACCAATGAGCAGTTCTTC.

The chain couples TRBV5-6 to TRBJ1-1; D ambiguous. The germline gives CDR1 SGHDT, CDR2 YYEEEE. The CDR3 consists of 14 residues. Trimming pared 2 bases from V and 2 bases from J, leaving 10 bases between. CDR3 amino acids: CASSLGATNTEAFF. Written as DNA, the CDR3 is TGTGCCAGCAGCTTAGGTGCTACTAACACTGAAGCTTTCTTT.

The V and J genes are TRBV9 and TRBJ2-3; D perhaps matches TRBD2 (6 bases). Germline CDR1 is SGDLS and CDR2 is YYNGEE. The CDR3 has 15 residues. V was pared by 2 bases and J by 0 bases, with 10 bases between. The CDR3 spells CASSVGGMSTDTQYF. As DNA, the CDR3 is TGTGCCAGCAGCGTCGGCGGGATGAGCACAGATACGCAGTATTTT.

This chain uses TRBV1 with TRBJ2-1; the table's D call, TRBD2, was not checked against the DNA. TRBV1 is described as a pseudogene. The CDR3 covers 17 residues. CDR3 DNA sequence: TGCACCAGCAGTTTTGTCGGCGGGGTATGCTCCTACAATGAGCAGTTCTTC. Translated, it gives CTSSFVGGVCSYNEQFF.

The chain carries TRBV2 and TRBJ1-1; TRBD1 matches at 9 bases. CDR1 and CDR2 from the germline V gene are SNHLY and FYNNEI. CDR3 length: 11 residues. Trimming removed 7 bases from V and 9 bases from J; junction bases left unmatched: 3. This chain's CDR3 is CASMGTGKAFF. In DNA, the CDR3 is TGTGCCAGCATGGGGACAGGGAAAGCTTTCTTT.

The V call is TRBV2, the J call TRBJ2-2; TRBD1 might be the D (6 bases). This CDR3 is built from 16 residues. V was shortened by 4 bases and J by 0 bases, with 12 bases between the two germline ends. In germline, CDR1 is SNHLY, CDR2 FYNNEI. The DNA of the CDR3 is TGTGCCAGCAGTGCCCGGACAGAGACGAACACCGGGGAGCTGTTTTTT. Protein: CASSARTETNTGELFF.

The V gene is TRBV7-9, the J gene TRBJ2-7, with a possible D match to TRBD1 (5 bases). V was trimmed by 4 bases and J by 5 bases, leaving 6 bases between them. There are 11 residues in the CDR3. Germline V gene sequence: CDR1 SEHNR, CDR2 FQNEAQ (reference sequence). CDR3 sequence reads: CASSWGHEQYF. The CDR3 DNA reads TGTGCCAGCAGCTGGGGCCACGAGCAGTACTTC.

This clone was observed a few times. V usage is TRBV27 and J usage is TRBJ2-3; D unclear. Trimming stripped 4 bases from V and 4 bases from J, with 6 bases between. The CDR3 runs to 12 residues. Germline loops: CDR1 MNHEY, CDR2 SMNVEV (reference sequence). Written as DNA, the CDR3 is TGTGCCAGCAGTTCCGCACCAGATACGCAGTATTTT. It yields the protein CASSSAPDTQYF.

The chain is built from TRBV29-1 and TRBJ2-7, with D possibly TRBD2 on 5 matching bases. CDR3 length: 11 residues. Germline lookup yields CDR1 SQVTM and CDR2 ANQGSEA. Trimming removed 3 bases from V and 3 bases from J, with 6 bases in between. CDR3 residues: CSVDEGYEQYF. The DNA of the CDR3 is TGCAGCGTTGATGAGGGCTACGAGCAGTACTTC.

The chain uses TRBV18 and TRBJ2-3, with D hard to call. V shed 7 bases and J shed 1 base, with 15 bases lying between them. The germline V gene encodes CDR1 KGHSH and CDR2 LQKENI. The CDR3 is made up of 15 amino acids. The CDR3 nucleotides read TGTGCCAGCTACCCTCGGGTGGGCGGCACAGATACGCAGTATTTT. It specifies CASYPRVGGTDTQYF.

This clone has a handful of counts. This chain links TRBV7-4 with TRBJ1-1, with D perhaps TRBD1 (5 bases). Germline assignment: CDR1 SGHVT and CDR2 SQSDAQ. Trimming shortened V by 1 base and J by 1 base, and 16 bases separated the two germline ends. This CDR3 contains 17 residues. The CDR3 region has the DNA TGTGCCAGCAGCTTAGGGGCCCGGGGCATGAGGAACACTGAAGCTTTCTTT. This gives the protein CASSLGARGMRNTEAFF.

This chain links TRBV29-1 with TRBJ1-2; the match to TRBD1 covers 7 bases. Germline CDR1 is SQVTM and CDR2 is ANQGSEA. The CDR3 totals 13 residues. V gave up 7 bases and J gave up 4 bases; unmatched junction bases: 9. The CDR3 DNA follows: TGCAGCGCGTCTTTACAGGGGCTCTATGGCTACACCTTC. Protein sequence: CSASLQGLYGYTF.

The rearrangement links TRBV7-9 to TRBJ2-3; D gene uncertain. Germline V CDR1 and CDR2: SEHNR, FQNEAQ (reference sequence). V lost 1 base, J lost 5 bases, and 10 bases lay in between. The CDR3 is 14 amino acids. CDR3 DNA: TGTGCCAGCAGCTTAGGACCGCGAGTAGATACGCAGTATTTT. This translates into CASSLGPRVDTQYF.

The chain is built from TRBV5-6 and TRBJ2-5, with D uncertain. Looked up from germline, CDR1 is SGHDT and CDR2 is YYEEEE. CDR3 length: 14 amino acids. Between the trimmed V and J ends, which lost 0 bases and 3 bases, there was a span of 9 bases. CDR3 DNA: TGTGCCAGCAGCTTGGAGGCTCGGGAAGAGACCCAGTACTTC. Its translation is CASSLEAREETQYF.